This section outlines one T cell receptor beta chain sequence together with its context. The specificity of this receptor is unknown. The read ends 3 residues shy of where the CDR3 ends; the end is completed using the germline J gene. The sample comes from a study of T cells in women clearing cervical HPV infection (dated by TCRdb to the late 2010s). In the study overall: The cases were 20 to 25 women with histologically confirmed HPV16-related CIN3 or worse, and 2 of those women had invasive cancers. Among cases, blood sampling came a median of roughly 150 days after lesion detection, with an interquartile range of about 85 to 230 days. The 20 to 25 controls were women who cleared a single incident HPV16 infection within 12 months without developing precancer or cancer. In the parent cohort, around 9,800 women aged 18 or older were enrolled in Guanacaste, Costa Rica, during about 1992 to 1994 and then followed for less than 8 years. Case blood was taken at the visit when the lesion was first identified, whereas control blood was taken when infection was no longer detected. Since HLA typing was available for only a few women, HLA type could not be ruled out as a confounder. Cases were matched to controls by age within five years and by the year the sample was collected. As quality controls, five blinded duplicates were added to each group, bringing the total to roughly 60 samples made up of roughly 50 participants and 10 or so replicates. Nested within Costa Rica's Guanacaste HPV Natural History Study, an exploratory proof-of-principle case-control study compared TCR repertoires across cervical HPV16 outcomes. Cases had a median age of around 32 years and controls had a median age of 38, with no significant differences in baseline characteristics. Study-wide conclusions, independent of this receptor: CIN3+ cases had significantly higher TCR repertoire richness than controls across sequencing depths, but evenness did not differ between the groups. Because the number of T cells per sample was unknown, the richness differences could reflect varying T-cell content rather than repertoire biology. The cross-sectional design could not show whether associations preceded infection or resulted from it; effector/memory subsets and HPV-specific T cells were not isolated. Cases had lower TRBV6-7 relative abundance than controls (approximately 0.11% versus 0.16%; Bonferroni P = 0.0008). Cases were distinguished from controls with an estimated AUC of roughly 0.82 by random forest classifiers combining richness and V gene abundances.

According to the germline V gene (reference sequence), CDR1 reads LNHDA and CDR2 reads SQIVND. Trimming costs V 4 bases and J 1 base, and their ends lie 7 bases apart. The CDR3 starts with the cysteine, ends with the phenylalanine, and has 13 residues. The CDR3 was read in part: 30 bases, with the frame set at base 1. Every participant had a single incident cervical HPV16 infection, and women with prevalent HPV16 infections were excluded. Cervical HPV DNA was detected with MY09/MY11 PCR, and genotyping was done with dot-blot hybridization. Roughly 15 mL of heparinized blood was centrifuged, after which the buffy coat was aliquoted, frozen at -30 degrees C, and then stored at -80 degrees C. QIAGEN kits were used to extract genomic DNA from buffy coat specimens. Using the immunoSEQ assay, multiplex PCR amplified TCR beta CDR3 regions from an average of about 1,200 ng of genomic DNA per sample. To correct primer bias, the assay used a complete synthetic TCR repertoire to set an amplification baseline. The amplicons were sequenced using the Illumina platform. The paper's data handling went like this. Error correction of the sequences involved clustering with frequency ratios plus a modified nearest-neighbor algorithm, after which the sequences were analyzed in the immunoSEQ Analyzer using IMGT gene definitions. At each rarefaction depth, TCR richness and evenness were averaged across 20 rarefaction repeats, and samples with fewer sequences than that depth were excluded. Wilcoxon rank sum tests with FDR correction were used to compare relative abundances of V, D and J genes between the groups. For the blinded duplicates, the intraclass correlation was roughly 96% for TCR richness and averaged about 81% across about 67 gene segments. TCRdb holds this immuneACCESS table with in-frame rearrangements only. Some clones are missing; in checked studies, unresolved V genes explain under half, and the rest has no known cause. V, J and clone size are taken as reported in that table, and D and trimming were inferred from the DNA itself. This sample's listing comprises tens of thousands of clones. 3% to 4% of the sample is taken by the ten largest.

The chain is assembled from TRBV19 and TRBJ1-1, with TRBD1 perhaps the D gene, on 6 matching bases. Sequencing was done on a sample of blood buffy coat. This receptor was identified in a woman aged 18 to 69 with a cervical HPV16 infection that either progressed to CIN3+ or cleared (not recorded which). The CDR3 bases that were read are TGTGCCAGTAGTAAACAGGGGAACACTGAA. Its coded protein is CASSKQGNTE. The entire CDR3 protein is CASSKQGNTEAFF.